This TCR beta chain is from a study of vaccination effects on CD4 cells after COVID-19. Study at large: Each participant was given two doses of one vaccine (BNT162b2 or mRNA-1273). Study-wide results and limits: Following vaccination, convalescents' spike-reactive clones were mostly new ones induced by the vaccine.

This clone was detected a few times. Antigen specificity is unknown. Antigen-specific CD4+ T cells expanded by the ViraFEST assay with viral peptide pools were then sequenced. Subsequent to a culture period of about nine days, CD4+ T cells were isolated. This person's SARS-CoV-2 infection, confirmed by PCR, occurred between March and December 2020. Libraries were prepared by immunoSEQ multiplex PCR; TCRdb keeps only in-frame clonotypes and omits some of them. The repertoire consists of 21,000 or so clones, with roughly 70% occurring once and the leading ten covering 35% to 40%. Trimming took 2 bases from V and 12 from J, leaving 20 bases between them. The CDR3 is made up of 15 amino acids. From germline, CDR1 is SEHNR and CDR2 FQNEAQ (reference sequence).

The receptor's source is a human donor who had a prior SARS-CoV-2 infection. V usage is TRBV7-9 and J usage is TRBJ2-1, with D tentatively TRBD2 (6 bases). Here the sequenced sample was CD4+ T cells from PBMCs cultured with a peptide pool, taken before COVID-19 vaccination. CDR3 DNA sequence: TGTGCCAGCAGCTTAAGTCTCGCGTTGGAGGGAAGGCAGTTCTTC. Its translation is CASSLSLALEGRQFF.